This passage covers 2 T cell receptor beta chains from one sample sequenced in a study of T cells in localized non-small cell lung cancer. The repertoire was sequenced with immunoSEQ multiplex PCR; TCRdb's copy has only in-frame clones and lacks some. The sample lists tens of thousands of clones, approximately 83% seen once, with approximately 6% in the top ten. The sample here was peripheral blood, taken before any cancer treatment. The receptors shown here come from a man aged 40-75 years with stage I lung adenocarcinoma.

The sample holds one count of this clone. The chain is built from TRBV27 and TRBJ2-5; perhaps TRBD1 as D (7 bases). V was trimmed by 1 base and J by 4 bases, leaving 10 bases between them. This CDR3 has 14 residues. Germline lookup yields CDR1 MNHEY and CDR2 SMNVEV (reference sequence). The CDR3 coding sequence is TGTGCCAGCAGTTTATACAGGGGAGGAGAGACCCAGTACTTC. Protein: CASSLYRGGETQYF.

This rearrangement joins TRBV6-5 to TRBJ1-5; 11 nucleotides align to TRBD1. The V segment lost 7 bases and the J segment 6 bases; nucleotides outside the gene matches: 5. The CDR3 is 14 residues long. Germline V gene lookup returns CDR1 MNHEY and CDR2 SVGAGI. The CDR3 is CASTRTGGRQPQHF. The CDR3 DNA reads TGTGCCAGCACTAGGACAGGGGGCCGTCAGCCCCAGCATTTT.